The present entry profiles one TCR beta chain with its context. The CDR3 extends over 14 amino acids. CDR1 SNHLY and CDR2 FYNNEI come from the germline V gene. Deletions cut 2 bases from V and 3 bases from J, with 10 bases between. This sample was included in a study of shared clonotypes between healthy human individuals. This table comes from immunoSEQ multiplex PCR, and its TCRdb copy is limited to in-frame clones, with some not included. Of more than 2,000,000 clones in the sample, approximately 94% are singletons; the top ten hold about 0.13%. Every one of the donors was a Caucasian adult that lived in Nashville, Tennessee.

The source of this sequence is a man aged 18 to 30 in good health. The sample was naive CD4+ T cells sorted from blood. This sample's subset: CD45RA+ positively selected. The chain uses TRBV2 and TRBJ1-1, with a tentative D call TRBD1 (6 bases). CDR3 in amino acids: CASSEQGQDTEAFF. The CDR3 bases are TGTGCCAGCAGTGAACAGGGGCAGGACACTGAAGCTTTCTTT.